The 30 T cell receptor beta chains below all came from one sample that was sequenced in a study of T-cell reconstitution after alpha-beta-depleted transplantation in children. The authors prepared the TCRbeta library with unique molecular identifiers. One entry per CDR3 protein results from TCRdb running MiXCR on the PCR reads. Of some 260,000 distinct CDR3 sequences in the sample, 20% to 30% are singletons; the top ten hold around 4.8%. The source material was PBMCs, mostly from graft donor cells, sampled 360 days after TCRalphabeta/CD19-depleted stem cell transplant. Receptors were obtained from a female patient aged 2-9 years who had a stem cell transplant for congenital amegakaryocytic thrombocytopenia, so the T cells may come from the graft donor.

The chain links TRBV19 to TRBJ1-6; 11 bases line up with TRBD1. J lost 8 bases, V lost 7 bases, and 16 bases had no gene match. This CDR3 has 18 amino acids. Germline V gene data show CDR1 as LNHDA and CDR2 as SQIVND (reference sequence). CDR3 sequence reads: CASTLTGPGQGVYSPLHF. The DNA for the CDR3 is TGTGCCAGTACCCTAACCGGACCGGGACAGGGGGTATATTCACCCCTCCACTTT.

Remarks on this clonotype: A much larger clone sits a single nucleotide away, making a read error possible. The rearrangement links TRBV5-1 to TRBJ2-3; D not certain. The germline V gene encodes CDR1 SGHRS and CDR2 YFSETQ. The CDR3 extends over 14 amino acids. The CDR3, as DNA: TGCGCCATCAGCTCCCAGCGCACCACAGATACGCAGTATTTT. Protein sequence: CAISSQRTTDTQYF.

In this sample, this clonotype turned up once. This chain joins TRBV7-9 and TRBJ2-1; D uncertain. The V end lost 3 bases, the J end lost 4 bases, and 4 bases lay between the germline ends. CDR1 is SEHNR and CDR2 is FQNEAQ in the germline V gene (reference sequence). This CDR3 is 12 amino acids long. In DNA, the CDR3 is TGTGCCAGCAGCTTTGGGTACAATGAGCAGTTCTTC. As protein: CASSFGYNEQFF.

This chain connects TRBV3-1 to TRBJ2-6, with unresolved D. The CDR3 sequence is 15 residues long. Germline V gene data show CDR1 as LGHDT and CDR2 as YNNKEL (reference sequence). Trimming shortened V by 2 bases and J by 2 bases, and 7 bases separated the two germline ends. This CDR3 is CASSQRYAGANVLTF. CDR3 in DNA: TGTGCCAGCAGCCAACGGTATGCTGGGGCCAACGTCCTGACTTTC.

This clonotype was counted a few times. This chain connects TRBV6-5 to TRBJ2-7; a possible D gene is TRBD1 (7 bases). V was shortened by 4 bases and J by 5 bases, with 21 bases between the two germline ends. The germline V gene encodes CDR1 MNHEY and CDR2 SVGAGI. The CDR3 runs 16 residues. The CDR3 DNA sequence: TGTGCCAGCAGTTTATGGATGGGGCAGGGGGGCCACGAGCAGTACTTC. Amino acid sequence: CASSLWMGQGGHEQYF.

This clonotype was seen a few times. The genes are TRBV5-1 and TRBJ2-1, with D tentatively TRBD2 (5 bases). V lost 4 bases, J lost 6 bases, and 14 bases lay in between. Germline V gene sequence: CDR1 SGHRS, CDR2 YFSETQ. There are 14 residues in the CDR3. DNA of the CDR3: TGCGCCAGCAGCCCACTAAAGGCGGGCAATGAGCAGTTCTTC. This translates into CASSPLKAGNEQFF.

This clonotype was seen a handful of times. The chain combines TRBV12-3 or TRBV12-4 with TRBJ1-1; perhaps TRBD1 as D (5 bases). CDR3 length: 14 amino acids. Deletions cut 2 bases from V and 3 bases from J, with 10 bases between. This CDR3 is CASSLRGAYTEAFF. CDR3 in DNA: TGTGCCAGCAGTTTAAGGGGCGCATACACTGAAGCTTTCTTT.

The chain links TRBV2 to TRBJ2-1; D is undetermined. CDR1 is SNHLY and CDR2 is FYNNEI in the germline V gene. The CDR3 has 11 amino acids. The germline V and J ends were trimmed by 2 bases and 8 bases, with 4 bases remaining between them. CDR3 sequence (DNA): TGTGCCAGCAGTGAACAGTATGAGCAGTTCTTC. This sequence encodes CASSEQYEQFF.

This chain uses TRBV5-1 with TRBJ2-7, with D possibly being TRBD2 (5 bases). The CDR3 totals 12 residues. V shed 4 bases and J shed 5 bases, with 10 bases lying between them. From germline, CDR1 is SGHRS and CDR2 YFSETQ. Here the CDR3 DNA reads TGCGCCAGCAGCGCGGACTTCCACGAGCAGTACTTC. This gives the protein CASSADFHEQYF.

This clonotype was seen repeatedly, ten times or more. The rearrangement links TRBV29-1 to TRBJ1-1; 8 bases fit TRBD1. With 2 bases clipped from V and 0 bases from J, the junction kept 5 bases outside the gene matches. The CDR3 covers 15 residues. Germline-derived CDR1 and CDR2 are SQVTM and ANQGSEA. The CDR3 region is CSVERTGSVNTEAFF. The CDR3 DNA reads TGCAGCGTTGAACGGACAGGGTCGGTGAACACTGAAGCTTTCTTT. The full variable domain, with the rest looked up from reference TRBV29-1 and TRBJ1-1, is SAVISQKPSRDICQRGTSLTIQCQVDSQVTMMFWYRQQPGQSLTLIATANQGSEATYESGFVIDKFPISRPNLTFSTLTVSNMSPEDSSIYLCSVERTGSVNTEAFFGQGTRLTVV.

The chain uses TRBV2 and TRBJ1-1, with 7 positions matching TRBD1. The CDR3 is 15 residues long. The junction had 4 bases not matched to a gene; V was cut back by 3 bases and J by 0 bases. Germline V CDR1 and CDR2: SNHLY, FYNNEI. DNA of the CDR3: TGTGCCAGCAGTGATGAGGGGGCGGTGAACACTGAAGCTTTCTTT. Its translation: CASSDEGAVNTEAFF.

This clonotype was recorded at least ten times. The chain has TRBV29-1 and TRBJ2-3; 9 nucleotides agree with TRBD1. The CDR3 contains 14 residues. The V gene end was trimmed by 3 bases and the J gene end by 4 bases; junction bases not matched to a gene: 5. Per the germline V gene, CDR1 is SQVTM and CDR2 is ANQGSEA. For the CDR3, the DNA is TGCAGCGTTGATGACAGGGGGGGCCCAGATACGCAGTATTTT. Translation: CSVDDRGGPDTQYF.

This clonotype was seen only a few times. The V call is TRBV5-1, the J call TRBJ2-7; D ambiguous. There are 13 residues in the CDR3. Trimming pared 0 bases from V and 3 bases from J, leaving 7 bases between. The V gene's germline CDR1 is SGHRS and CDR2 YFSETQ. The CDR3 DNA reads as TGCGCCAGCAGCTTGGATCTGTTCTACGAGCAGTACTTC. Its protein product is CASSLDLFYEQYF.

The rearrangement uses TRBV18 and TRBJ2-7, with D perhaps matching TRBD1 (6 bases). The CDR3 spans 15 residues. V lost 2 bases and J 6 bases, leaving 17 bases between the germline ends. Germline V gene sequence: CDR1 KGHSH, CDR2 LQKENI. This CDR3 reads CASSPVTQGAGEQYF. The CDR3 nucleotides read TGTGCCAGCTCACCAGTGACACAGGGTGCGGGCGAGCAGTACTTC. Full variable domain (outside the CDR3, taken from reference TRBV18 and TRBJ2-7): NAGVMQNPRHLVRRRGQEARLRCSPMKGHSHVYWYRQLPEEGLKFMVYLQKENIIDESGMPKERFSAEFPKEGPSILRIQQVVRGDSAAYFCASSPVTQGAGEQYFGPGTRLTVT.

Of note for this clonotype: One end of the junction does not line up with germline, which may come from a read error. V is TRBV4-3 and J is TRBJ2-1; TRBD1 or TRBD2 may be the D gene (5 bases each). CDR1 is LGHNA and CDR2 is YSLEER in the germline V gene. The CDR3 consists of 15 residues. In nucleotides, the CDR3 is TGCGCCAGCAGCCAAGAGGGCGGCGTTTGGGACCGGAAGTCCTTC. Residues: CASSQEGGVWDRKSF.

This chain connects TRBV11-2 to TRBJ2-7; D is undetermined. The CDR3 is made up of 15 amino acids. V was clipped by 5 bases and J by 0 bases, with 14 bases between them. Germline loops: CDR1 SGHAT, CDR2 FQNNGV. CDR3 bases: TGTGCCAGCAGCCCGCGCCGTGGTCGCTCCTACGAGCAGTACTTC. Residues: CASSPRRGRSYEQYF.

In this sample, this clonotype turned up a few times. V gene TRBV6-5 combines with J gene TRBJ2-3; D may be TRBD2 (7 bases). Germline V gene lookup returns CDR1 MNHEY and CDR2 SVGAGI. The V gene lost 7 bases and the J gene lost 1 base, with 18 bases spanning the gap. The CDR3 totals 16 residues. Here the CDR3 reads CASTQGRAIGTDTQYF. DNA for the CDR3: TGTGCCAGCACCCAGGGGAGGGCCATAGGCACAGATACGCAGTATTTT.

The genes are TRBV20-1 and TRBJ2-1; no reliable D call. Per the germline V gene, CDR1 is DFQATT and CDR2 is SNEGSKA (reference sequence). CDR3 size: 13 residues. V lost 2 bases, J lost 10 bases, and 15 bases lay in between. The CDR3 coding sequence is TGCAGTGCTAGACTACCTGGCCGCAGGGAGCAGTTCTTC. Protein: CSARLPGRREQFF.

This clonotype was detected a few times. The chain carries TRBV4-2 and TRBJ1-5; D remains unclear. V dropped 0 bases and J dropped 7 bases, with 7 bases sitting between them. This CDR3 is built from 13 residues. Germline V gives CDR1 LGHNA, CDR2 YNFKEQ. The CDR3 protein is CASSQDLAQPQHF. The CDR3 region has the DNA TGTGCCAGCAGCCAAGATCTCGCCCAGCCCCAGCATTTT.

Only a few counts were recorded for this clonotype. The CDR3 sequence: CAIAGLAGVDTQYF. The CDR3, as DNA: TGTGCCATCGCGGGACTAGCGGGAGTAGATACGCAGTATTTT. V gene TRBV10-3 combines with J gene TRBJ2-3, with 14 bases identical to TRBD2. Germline V lookup: CDR1 ENHRY, CDR2 SYGVKD. This CDR3 comprises 14 residues. V dropped 8 bases and J dropped 5; count of bases not matched to a gene: 3.

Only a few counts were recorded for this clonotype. The CDR3 DNA is TGTGCCAGCAGCCGAACCGCGTTTCCAGCTTCCGGGGAGCTGTTTTTT. Protein product: CASSRTAFPASGELFF. The rearrangement joins TRBV12-3 or TRBV12-4 to TRBJ2-2, with D uncertain. Trimming cost V 6 bases and J 6 bases, with 20 bases left between them. The CDR3 spans 16 residues.

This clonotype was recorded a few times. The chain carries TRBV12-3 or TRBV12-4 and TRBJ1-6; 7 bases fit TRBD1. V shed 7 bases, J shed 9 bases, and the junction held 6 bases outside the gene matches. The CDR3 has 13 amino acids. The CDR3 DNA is TGTGCCAGCAAAACAGGGGCGGCTTCACCCCTCCACTTT. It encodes CASKTGAASPLHF.

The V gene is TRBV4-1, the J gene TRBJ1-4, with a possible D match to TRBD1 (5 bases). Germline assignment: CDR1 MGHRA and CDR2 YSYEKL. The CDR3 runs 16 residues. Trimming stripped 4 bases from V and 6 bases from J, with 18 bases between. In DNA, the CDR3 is TGCGCCAGCAGCCCTCTGGGAACCGGGGCCTATGAAAAACTGTTTTTT. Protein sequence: CASSPLGTGAYEKLFF.

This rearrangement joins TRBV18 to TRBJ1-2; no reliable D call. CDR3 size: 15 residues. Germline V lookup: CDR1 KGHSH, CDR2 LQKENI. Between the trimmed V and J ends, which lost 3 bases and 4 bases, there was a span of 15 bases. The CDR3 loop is CASSPSGGFGYGYTF. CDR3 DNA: TGTGCCAGCTCACCCTCGGGAGGGTTTGGCTATGGCTACACCTTC.

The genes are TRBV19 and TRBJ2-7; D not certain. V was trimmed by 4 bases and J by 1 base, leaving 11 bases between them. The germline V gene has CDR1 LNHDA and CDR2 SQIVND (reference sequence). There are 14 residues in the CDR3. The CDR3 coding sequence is TGTGCCAGTAGTACACTCAATCCATCCTACGAGCAGTACTTC. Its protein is CASSTLNPSYEQYF.

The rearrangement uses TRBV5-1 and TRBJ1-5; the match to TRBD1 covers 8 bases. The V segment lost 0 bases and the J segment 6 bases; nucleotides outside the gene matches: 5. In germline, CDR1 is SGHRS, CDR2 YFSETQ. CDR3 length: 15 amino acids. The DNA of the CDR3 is TGCGCCAGCAGCTTGGCAGGGGGCGAAACTCAGCCCCAGCATTTT. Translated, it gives CASSLAGGETQPQHF.

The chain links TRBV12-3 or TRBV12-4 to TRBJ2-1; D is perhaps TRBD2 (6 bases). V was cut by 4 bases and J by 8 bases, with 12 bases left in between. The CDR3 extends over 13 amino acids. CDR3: CASSSAWGDEQFF. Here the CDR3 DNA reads TGTGCCAGCAGTTCTGCCTGGGGGGATGAGCAGTTCTTC.

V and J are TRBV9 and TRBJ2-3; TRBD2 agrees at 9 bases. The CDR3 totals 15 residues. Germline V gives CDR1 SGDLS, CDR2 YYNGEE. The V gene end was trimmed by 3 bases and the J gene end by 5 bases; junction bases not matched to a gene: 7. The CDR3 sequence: CASSGGTSSGDTQYF. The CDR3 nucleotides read TGTGCCAGCAGCGGCGGGACTAGCTCGGGAGATACGCAGTATTTT.

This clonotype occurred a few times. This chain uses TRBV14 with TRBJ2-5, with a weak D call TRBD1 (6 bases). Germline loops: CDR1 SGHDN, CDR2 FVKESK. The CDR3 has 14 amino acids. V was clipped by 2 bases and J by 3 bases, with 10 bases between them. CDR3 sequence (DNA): TGTGCCAGCAGCCAACTTAACAGGGAAGAGACCCAGTACTTC. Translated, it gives CASSQLNREETQYF.

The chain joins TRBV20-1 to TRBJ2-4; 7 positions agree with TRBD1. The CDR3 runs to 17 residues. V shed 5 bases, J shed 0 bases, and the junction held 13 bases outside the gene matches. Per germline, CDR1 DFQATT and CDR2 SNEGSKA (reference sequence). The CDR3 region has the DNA TGCAGTGCTCAATACGTAACAGGGGACCTAGCCAAAAACATTCAGTACTTC. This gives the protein CSAQYVTGDLAKNIQYF.